These 8 T cell receptor beta chains were sequenced from one sample in a study of naive and memory T cell subsets. Antigens for these TCRs are unknown. The beta constant-region primer was an equimolar mix of two oligonucleotides covering TRBC1 and TRBC2. The ligated cDNA underwent four PCR rounds using SP2 and nested alpha and beta constant-region primers. TCRdb redid the calling of the UMI-ligation and nested PCR reads with MiXCR, one entry per CDR3 protein. The sample lists 140,000 to 150,000 distinct CDR3 sequences; about 20% were seen once. Study conclusions and caveats: Possibly reflecting memory cells re-expressing CD45RA, a few larger clonotypes occurred in naive repertoires, especially CD8.

Sequencing used naive CD4+ T cells from blood. The receptor set was obtained from a human donor in good health.

The chain joins TRBV6-2 or TRBV6-3 to TRBJ2-1; D might be TRBD1 (6 bases). The ends were cut back, 7 bases at V and 0 bases at J, with 16 bases in the middle. CDR3 size: 16 residues. Germline-derived CDR1 and CDR2 are MNHEY and SVGEGT. The CDR3 spells CASNPRQGSSYNEQFF. CDR3 nucleotide sequence: TGTGCCAGCAACCCACGGCAGGGGAGCTCCTACAATGAGCAGTTCTTC.

The CDR3 region has the DNA TGTGCCAGCATGCTAGCGGGAGTAGGCACCGGGGAGCTGTTTTTT. Translation: CASMLAGVGTGELFF. V gene TRBV28 combines with J gene TRBJ2-2; TRBD2 matches at 10 bases. The V and J ends lost 7 bases and 4 bases, in that order; junction bases with no gene match: 6. The CDR3 has 15 residues. Germline V gene lookup returns CDR1 MDHEN and CDR2 SYDVKM.

The CDR3 region is CASSSILGLAGGLENEQFF. In DNA form, the CDR3 reads TGTGCCAGCAGCTCCATCTTGGGACTAGCGGGAGGCTTAGAGAATGAGCAGTTCTTC. V is TRBV11-2 and J is TRBJ2-1; TRBD2 aligns across 15 bases. The V gene end was trimmed by 4 bases and the J gene end by 7 bases; junction bases not matched to a gene: 14. The CDR3 loop spans 19 amino acids. From germline, CDR1 is SGHAT and CDR2 FQNNGV.

V is TRBV5-1 and J is TRBJ2-7, with D tentatively TRBD1 or TRBD2 (5 bases each). The germline CDR1 and CDR2 sequences are SGHRS and YFSETQ. The CDR3 length is 15 residues. The V and J ends lost 3 bases and 1 base respectively, with 14 bases between them. The CDR3 here is CASSSLRGRSYEQYF. In nucleotides, the CDR3 is TGCGCCAGCAGCTCCTTGAGGGGTCGTTCCTACGAGCAGTACTTC. Full variable domain (remainder filled in from reference TRBV5-1 and TRBJ2-7): KAGVTQTPRYLIKTRGQQVTLSCSPISGHRSVSWYQQTPGQGLQFLFEYFSETQRNKGNFPGRFSGRQFSNSRSEMNVSTLELGDSALYLCASSSLRGRSYEQYFGPGTRLTVT.

The chain carries TRBV6-5 and TRBJ2-7; D is perhaps TRBD2 (6 bases). The CDR3 consists of 15 residues. Trimming removed 5 bases from V and 7 bases from J, with 21 bases in between. The germline gives CDR1 MNHEY, CDR2 SVGAGI. CDR3 residues: CASSTGPGLPLEQYF. As DNA, the CDR3 is TGTGCCAGCAGTACCGGGCCGGGACTGCCTCTGGAGCAGTACTTC.

This clonotype was counted at least ten times. The gene calls are TRBV29-1 and TRBJ2-7; tentative D call: TRBD1 (5 bases). CDR3 length equals 12 residues. Trimming cost V 4 bases and J 2 bases, with 9 bases left between them. Germline assignment: CDR1 SQVTM and CDR2 ANQGSEA. The CDR3 sequence: CSVVPGPYEQYF. The CDR3 bases are TGCAGCGTTGTCCCAGGGCCCTACGAGCAGTACTTC.

V is TRBV6-6 and J is TRBJ2-1, with 16 positions matching TRBD2. CDR3 size: 19 residues. V shed 5 bases and J 0 bases; nucleotides not matched to a gene: 7. Looked up from germline, CDR1 is MNHNY and CDR2 is SVGAGI (reference sequence). The CDR3 protein is CASSGGLAGGLGSYNEQFF. The CDR3 DNA sequence: TGTGCCAGCAGTGGGGGACTAGCGGGAGGGCTGGGCTCCTACAATGAGCAGTTCTTC.

The V gene is TRBV20-1, the J gene TRBJ1-5, with TRBD1 as a possible D gene (6 bases). The germline CDR1 and CDR2 sequences are DFQATT and SNEGSKA (reference sequence). V shed 4 bases and J shed 4 bases, with 14 bases lying between them. The CDR3 extends over 14 amino acids. The CDR3 DNA reads as TGCAGTGCTATGACAGGCGCCACGAATCAGCCCCAGCATTTT. Translating it yields CSAMTGATNQPQHF.